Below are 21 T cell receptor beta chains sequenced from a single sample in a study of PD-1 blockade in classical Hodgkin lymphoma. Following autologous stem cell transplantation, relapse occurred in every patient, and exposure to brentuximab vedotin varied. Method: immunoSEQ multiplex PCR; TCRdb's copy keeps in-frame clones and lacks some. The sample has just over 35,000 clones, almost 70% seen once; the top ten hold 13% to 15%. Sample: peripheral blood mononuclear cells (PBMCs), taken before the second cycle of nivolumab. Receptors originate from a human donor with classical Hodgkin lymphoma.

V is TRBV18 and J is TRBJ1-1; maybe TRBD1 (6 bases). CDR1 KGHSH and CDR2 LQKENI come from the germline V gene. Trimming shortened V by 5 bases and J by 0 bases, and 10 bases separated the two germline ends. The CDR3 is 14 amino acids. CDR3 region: CASSISGVNTEAFF. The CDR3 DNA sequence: TGTGCCAGCTCAATATCAGGGGTGAACACTGAAGCTTTCTTT.

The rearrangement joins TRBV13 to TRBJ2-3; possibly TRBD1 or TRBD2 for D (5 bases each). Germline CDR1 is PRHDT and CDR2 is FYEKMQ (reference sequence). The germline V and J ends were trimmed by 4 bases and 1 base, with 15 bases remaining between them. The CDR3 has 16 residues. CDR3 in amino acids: CASSWSVRGGTDTQYF. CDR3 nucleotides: TGTGCCAGCAGCTGGAGCGTCAGAGGGGGCACAGATACGCAGTATTTT. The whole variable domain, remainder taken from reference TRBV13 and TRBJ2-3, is AAGVIQSPRHLIKEKRETATLKCYPIPRHDTVYWYQQGPGQDPQFLISFYEKMQSDKGSIPDRFSAQQFSDYHSELNMSSLELGDSALYFCASSWSVRGGTDTQYFGPGTRLTVL.

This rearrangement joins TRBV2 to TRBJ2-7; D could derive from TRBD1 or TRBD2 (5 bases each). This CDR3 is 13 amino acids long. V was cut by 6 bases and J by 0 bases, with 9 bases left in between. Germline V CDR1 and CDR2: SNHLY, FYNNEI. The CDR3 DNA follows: TGTGCCAGCAGCGGAGGACACTCCTACGAGCAGTACTTC. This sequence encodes CASSGGHSYEQYF.

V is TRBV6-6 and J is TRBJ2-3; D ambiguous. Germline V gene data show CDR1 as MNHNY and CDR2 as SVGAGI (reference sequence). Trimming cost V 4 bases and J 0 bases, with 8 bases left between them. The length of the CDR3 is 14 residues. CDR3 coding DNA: TGTGCCAGCAGTTCCGTGTTGAGCACAGATACGCAGTATTTT. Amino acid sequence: CASSSVLSTDTQYF.

Written as DNA, the CDR3 is TGTGCCAGCAGCCCGACTAGCGGGAGGGCCTTGGAGACCCAGTACTTC. This sequence encodes CASSPTSGRALETQYF. This chain uses TRBV7-9 with TRBJ2-5; 14 bases align to TRBD2. V shed 5 bases, J shed 5 bases, and the junction held 7 bases outside the gene matches. The germline gives CDR1 SEHNR, CDR2 FQNEAQ (reference sequence). This CDR3 region has 16 residues.

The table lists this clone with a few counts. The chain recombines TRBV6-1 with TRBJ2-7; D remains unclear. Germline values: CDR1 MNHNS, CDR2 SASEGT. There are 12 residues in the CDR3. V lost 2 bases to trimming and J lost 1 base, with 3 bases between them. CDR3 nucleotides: TGTGCCAGCAGTGAACGATCCTACGAGCAGTACTTC. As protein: CASSERSYEQYF.

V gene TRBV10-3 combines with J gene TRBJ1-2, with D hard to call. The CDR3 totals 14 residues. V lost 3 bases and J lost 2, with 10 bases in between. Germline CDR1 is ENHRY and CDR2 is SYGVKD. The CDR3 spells CAISDKSGNYGYTF. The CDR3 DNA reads TGTGCCATCAGTGATAAATCAGGCAACTATGGCTACACCTTC.

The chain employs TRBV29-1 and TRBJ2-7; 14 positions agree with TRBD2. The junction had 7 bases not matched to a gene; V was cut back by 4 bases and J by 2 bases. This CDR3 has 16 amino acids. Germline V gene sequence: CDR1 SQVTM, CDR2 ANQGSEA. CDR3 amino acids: CSVGVTSGRAAYEQYF. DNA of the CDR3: TGCAGCGTTGGGGTGACTAGCGGGAGGGCGGCCTACGAGCAGTACTTC.

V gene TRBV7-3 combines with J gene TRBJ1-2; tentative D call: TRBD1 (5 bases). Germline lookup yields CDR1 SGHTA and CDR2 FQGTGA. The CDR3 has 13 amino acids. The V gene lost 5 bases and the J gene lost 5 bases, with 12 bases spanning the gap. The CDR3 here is CASSPQPGYGYTF. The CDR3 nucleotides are TGTGCCAGCAGCCCGCAACCAGGGTATGGCTACACCTTC.

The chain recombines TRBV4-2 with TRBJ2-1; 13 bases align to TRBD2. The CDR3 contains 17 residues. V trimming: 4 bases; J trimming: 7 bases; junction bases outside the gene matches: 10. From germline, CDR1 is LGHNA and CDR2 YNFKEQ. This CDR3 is CASSPHPGTSGMNEQFF. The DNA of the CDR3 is TGTGCCAGCAGCCCCCACCCCGGGACTAGCGGGATGAATGAGCAGTTCTTC.

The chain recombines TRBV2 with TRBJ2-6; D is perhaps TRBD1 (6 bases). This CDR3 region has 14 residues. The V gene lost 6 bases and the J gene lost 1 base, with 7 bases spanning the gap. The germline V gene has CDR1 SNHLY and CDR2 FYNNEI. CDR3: CASRTGSGANVLTF. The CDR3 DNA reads TGTGCCAGCAGGACAGGTTCTGGGGCCAACGTCCTGACTTTC.

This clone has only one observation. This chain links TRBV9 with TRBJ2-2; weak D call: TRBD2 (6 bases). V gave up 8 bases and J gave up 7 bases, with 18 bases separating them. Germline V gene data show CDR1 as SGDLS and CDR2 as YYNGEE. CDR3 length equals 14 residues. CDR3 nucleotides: TGTGCCAGGAATCCCCGGCGGGAAGGCGGGGAGCTGTTTTTT. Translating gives CARNPRREGGELFF.

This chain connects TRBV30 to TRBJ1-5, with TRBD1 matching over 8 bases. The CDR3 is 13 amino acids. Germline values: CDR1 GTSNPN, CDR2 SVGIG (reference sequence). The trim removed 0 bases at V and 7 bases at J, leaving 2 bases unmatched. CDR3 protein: CAWSVYRGQPQHF. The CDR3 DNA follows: TGTGCCTGGAGTGTATACAGGGGGCAGCCCCAGCATTTT.

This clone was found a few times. The CDR3 nucleotides are TGCGCCAGCAGCCAAGAGGCGCGAAGGGCTAGCACAGATACGCAGTATTTT. It encodes CASSQEARRASTDTQYF. The V gene is TRBV4-3, the J gene TRBJ2-3, with unresolved D. The CDR3 runs to 17 residues. V lost 0 bases to trimming and J lost 0 bases, with 13 bases between them. Germline CDR1 reads LGHNA; CDR2 reads YSLEER.

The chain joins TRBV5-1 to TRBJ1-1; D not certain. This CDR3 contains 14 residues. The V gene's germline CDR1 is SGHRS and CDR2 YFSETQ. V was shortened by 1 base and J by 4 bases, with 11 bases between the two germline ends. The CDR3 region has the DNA TGCGCCAGCAGCTTGTCGGATTCGGCCACTGAAGCTTTCTTT. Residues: CASSLSDSATEAFF.

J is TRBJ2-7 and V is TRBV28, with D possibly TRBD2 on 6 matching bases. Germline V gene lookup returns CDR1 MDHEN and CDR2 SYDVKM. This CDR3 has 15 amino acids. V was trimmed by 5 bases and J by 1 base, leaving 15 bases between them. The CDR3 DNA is TGTGCCAGCAGTCCTCATGAAGGGACTTCCTACGAGCAGTACTTC. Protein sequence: CASSPHEGTSYEQYF.

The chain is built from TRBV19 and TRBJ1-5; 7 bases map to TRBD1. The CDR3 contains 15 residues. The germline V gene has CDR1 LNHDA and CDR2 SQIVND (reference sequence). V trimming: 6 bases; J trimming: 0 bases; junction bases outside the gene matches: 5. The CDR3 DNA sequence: TGTGCCAGTAGAACTACAGGGGATAGCAATCAGCCCCAGCATTTT. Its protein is CASRTTGDSNQPQHF.

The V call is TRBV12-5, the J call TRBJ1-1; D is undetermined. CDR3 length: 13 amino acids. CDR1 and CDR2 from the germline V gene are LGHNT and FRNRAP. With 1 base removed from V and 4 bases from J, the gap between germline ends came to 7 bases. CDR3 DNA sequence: TGTGCTAGTGGTTTGGGGTTTGGCACTGAAGCTTTCTTT. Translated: CASGLGFGTEAFF.

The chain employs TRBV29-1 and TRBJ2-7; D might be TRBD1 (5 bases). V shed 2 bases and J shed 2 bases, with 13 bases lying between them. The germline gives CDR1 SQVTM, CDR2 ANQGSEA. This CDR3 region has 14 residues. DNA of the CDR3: TGCAGCGTTGAAAGGCAGGGAAGACCCTACGAGCAGTACTTC. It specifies CSVERQGRPYEQYF.

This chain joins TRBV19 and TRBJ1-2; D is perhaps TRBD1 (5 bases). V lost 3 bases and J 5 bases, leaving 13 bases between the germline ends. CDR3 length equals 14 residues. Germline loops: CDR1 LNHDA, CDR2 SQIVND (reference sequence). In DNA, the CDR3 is TGTGCCAGTAGTATGCCAGGGTGGAGGTATGGCTACACCTTC. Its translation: CASSMPGWRYGYTF.

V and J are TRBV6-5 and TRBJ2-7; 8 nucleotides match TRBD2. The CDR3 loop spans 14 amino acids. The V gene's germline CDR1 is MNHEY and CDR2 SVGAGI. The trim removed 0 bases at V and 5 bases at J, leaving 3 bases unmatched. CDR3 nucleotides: TGTGCCAGCAGTTACTCCCCGACTAGCGACGAGCAGTACTTC. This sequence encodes CASSYSPTSDEQYF.